A selection of T cell receptor beta chains follows, all from one sample in a study of blood T cell repertoires in COVID-19. This table comes from immunoSEQ multiplex PCR, and its TCRdb copy is limited to in-frame clones, with some not included. The repertoire has about 270,000 clones, approximately 86% of them found once; the top ten carry approximately 2.6%. The sample comprised PBMCs or T cells enriched from blood (not recorded which). The source is a woman younger than 30 who had recovered from COVID-19. The CDR3 runs from the conserved cysteine through the conserved F or W. The D gene is left open where the match is weak. Expanded clones get a size class; other rows say once, few or many, or leave the size out.

TRBV6-5	TRBJ2-3	-	-	TGTGCCAGCAGTTGGAGGGGATCGACAGATACGCAGTATTTT	CASSWRGSTDTQYF
TRBV21-1	TRBJ1-2	-	-	TGTGCCAGCAGCAAAGGGCCCCGGAGGCAGTCTAACTATGGCTACACCTTC	CASSKGPRRQSNYGYTF
TRBV7-9	TRBJ1-3	-	-	TGTGCCAGCAGCTCACAGTTCTCTGGAAACACCATATATTTT	CASSSQFSGNTIYF
TRBV15	TRBJ1-1	TRBD1	-	TGTGCCACCAGCCTTAAGAGGGCAGGGGGCACTGAAGCTTTCTTT	CATSLKRAGGTEAFF
TRBV2	TRBJ1-1	-	few	TGTGCCAGCACTATTCTCGGGGACACTGAAGCTTTCTTT	CASTILGDTEAFF
TRBV7-9	TRBJ1-1	-	-	TGTGCCAGCAACCCTACGGGGGGCCCGAACACTGAAGCTTTCTTT	CASNPTGGPNTEAFF
TRBV18	TRBJ2-3	-	-	TGTGCCAGCTCGTCAGTGCATACGCAGTATTTT	CASSSVHTQYF
TRBV12-3/TRBV12-4	TRBJ2-1	-	few	TGTGCCAGCACCCCCCTAGGGGGTGAGCAGTTCTTC	CASTPLGGEQFF
TRBV30	TRBJ2-1	TRBD1	-	TGTGCCTGGAACCCGCGCTTAACAGGGGGGAATGAGCAGTTCTTC	CAWNPRLTGGNEQFF
TRBV5-4	TRBJ1-1	TRBD1	-	TGTGCCAGCAGTCATCCTGACAGGGGGCAAACTGAAGCTTTCTTT	CASSHPDRGQTEAFF
TRBV4-2	TRBJ2-5	TRBD2	-	TGTGCCAGCAGCCACCTCTCGGGGCTAGCGGGAGGGCAAGAGACCCAGTACTTC	CASSHLSGLAGGQETQYF
TRBV7-2	TRBJ2-5	TRBD1	-	TGTGCCAGCGCCGCAGGGGGCGCCGGGGAGACCCAGTACTTC	CASAAGGAGETQYF
TRBV2	TRBJ2-7	-	-	TGTGCCAGCAGGACCGGGACACCCGACTACGAGCAGTACTTC	CASRTGTPDYEQYF
TRBV7-6	TRBJ1-1	-	few	TGTGCCAGCAGCTCGGAGGCGTCGAACACTGAAGCTTTCTTT	CASSSEASNTEAFF
TRBV25-1	TRBJ1-4	TRBD1	-	TGTGCCAGCAGTTCCCCCTTGACAGGGTTTAATGAAAAACTGTTTTTT	CASSSPLTGFNEKLFF
TRBV19	TRBJ1-1	TRBD1	-	TGTGCCAGTAGTAGTCCGGGACAGGGGACTGAAGCTTTCTTT	CASSSPGQGTEAFF
TRBV19	TRBJ2-7	-	-	TGTGCCAGTACAGGAGGGTTCGAGCAGTACTTC	CASTGGFEQYF
TRBV12-3/TRBV12-4	TRBJ1-3	-	few	TGTGCCAGCAGACAACACTCTGGAAACACCATATATTTT	CASRQHSGNTIYF
TRBV27	TRBJ1-2	-	-	TGTGCCAGCAGTTTCTCTGTCGGGTATGGCTACACCTTC	CASSFSVGYGYTF
TRBV27	TRBJ1-5	TRBD1	few	TGTGCCAGCAGTTTCCGACAGGGTGATCAGCCCCAGCATTTT	CASSFRQGDQPQHF
TRBV7-8	TRBJ2-3	-	-	TGTGCCAGCAGCTTAGTATCCGGGAAGGGCACAGATACGCAGTATTTT	CASSLVSGKGTDTQYF
TRBV30	TRBJ1-5	-	-	TGTGCCTGGAGTTACAGTAACAATCAGCCCCAGCATTTT	CAWSYSNNQPQHF
TRBV27	TRBJ1-6	TRBD1	-	TGTGCCAGCAGTCTAGGGCCGGGGACAGCCTATAATTCACCCCTCCACTTT	CASSLGPGTAYNSPLHF
TRBV18	TRBJ2-5	-	-	TGTGCCAGCTCACAACAGGGCCAAGAGACCCAGTACTTC	CASSQQGQETQYF
TRBV3-1/TRBV3-2	TRBJ2-1	TRBD1	-	TGTGCCAGCAGCCAAGATGGCGGACAGGGGAGGAATGAGCAGTTCTTC	CASSQDGGQGRNEQFF
TRBV4-1	TRBJ2-7	TRBD2	-	TGCGCCAGCAGCTGGACTAGCGGGAGCTCCTACGAGCAGTACTTC	CASSWTSGSSYEQYF
TRBV29-1	TRBJ2-7	-	-	TGCAGCGTTGGGCCCACCGCCTACGAGCAGTACTTC	CSVGPTAYEQYF
TRBV3-1/TRBV3-2	TRBJ2-1	TRBD2	-	TGTGCCAGCAGCCCTTTAGCGGGGGGTACGGATGAGCAGTTCTTC	CASSPLAGGTDEQFF
TRBV5-4	TRBJ2-5	-	once	TGTGCCAGCAGCTTAAGGTCCGACAGCCCCCAAGGAGAGACCCAGTACTTC	CASSLRSDSPQGETQYF
TRBV10-3	TRBJ2-5	TRBD2	-	TGTGCCATCAGAGGGACTAGCGGGGCAAGGGAGACCCAGTACTTC	CAIRGTSGARETQYF
TRBV5-6	TRBJ2-2	TRBD2	-	TGTGCCAGCAGCTTCTGGGTAGCGGGAGTTTGGACCGGGGAGCTGTTTTTT	CASSFWVAGVWTGELFF
TRBV5-1	TRBJ2-1	TRBD2	-	TGCGCCAGCAGCATCCCAGGGGGCGCGGCTAGCGGGAGGGCAACCTACAATGAGCAGTTCTTC	CASSIPGGAASGRATYNEQFF
TRBV3-1/TRBV3-2	TRBJ2-3	-	few	TGTGCCAGCAGCCAAGATTTTCGGTTTTTTACGGCAGACTTGGCGGACACAGATACGCAGTATTTT	CASSQDFRFFTADLADTDTQYF
TRBV24-1	TRBJ2-2	TRBD2	-	TGTGCCACCAGTCCTTTCAGGGTGGGAGGGCCAGTCGGGGAGCTGTTTTTT	CATSPFRVGGPVGELFF
TRBV15	TRBJ1-1	-	few	TGTGCCACCAGCGAACTTTCTGAAGCTTTCTTT	CATSELSEAFF
TRBV4-3	TRBJ1-5	-	-	TGCGCCAGCAGCCAAGATTTGGCTCAGCCCCAGCATTTT	CASSQDLAQPQHF
TRBV9	TRBJ1-6	-	many	TGTGCCAGCAGCGTAGCAGGGATAGGATCACCCCTCCACTTT	CASSVAGIGSPLHF
TRBV19	TRBJ2-5	TRBD2	-	TGTGCCAGTAGTACCGGGGGGGGTTTCCAAGAGACCCAGTACTTC	CASSTGGGFQETQYF
TRBV5-6	TRBJ2-3	TRBD2	once	TGTGCCAGCAGCTTGCCCAGCGGGGGGGATACGCAGTATTTT	CASSLPSGGDTQYF
TRBV30	TRBJ1-3	-	few	TGTGCCTGGAATTTACTTGGAAACACCATATATTTT	CAWNLLGNTIYF
TRBV11-2	TRBJ2-5	TRBD1	few	TGTGCCAGCAGCATGGACAGGGATGAGACCCAGTACTTC	CASSMDRDETQYF
TRBV6-2/TRBV6-3	TRBJ2-2	TRBD1	-	TGTGCCAGCAGTTACATCCGGACAGGGTCCTTCGGGGAGCTGTTTTTT	CASSYIRTGSFGELFF
TRBV29-1	TRBJ1-2	TRBD1	-	TGCAGCGCCGAGACAGGGGACAACTATGGCTACACCTTC	CSAETGDNYGYTF
TRBV14	TRBJ1-3	-	-	TGTGCCAGCAGCCTCGGGAGGTCTGGAAACACCATATATTTT	CASSLGRSGNTIYF
TRBV19	TRBJ2-1	TRBD2	-	TGTGCCAGTAGAGCGGGGGGGCTCAATGAGCAGTTCTTC	CASRAGGLNEQFF
TRBV7-8	TRBJ1-1	-	-	TGTGCCAGCAGCTTAAGTGCCCATTCAGGAGCTTTCTTT	CASSLSAHSGAFF
TRBV15	TRBJ2-1	TRBD2	-	TGTGCCACCTCCGGCGGGAGGGTTAATGAGCAGTTCTTC	CATSGGRVNEQFF